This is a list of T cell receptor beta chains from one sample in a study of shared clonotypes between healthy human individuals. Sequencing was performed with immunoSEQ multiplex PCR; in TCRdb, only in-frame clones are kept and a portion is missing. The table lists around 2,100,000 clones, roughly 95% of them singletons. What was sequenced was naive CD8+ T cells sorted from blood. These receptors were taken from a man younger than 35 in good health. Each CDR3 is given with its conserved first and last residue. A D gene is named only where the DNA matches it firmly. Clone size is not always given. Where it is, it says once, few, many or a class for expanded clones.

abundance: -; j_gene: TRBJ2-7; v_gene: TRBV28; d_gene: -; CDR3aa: CASSLRGYEQYF; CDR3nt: TGTGCCAGCAGTTTACGTGGCTACGAGCAGTACTTC
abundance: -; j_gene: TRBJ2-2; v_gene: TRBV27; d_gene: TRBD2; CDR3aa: CASSFGSGTAGELFF; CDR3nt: TGTGCCAGCAGTTTCGGGAGCGGGACCGCCGGGGAGCTGTTTTTT
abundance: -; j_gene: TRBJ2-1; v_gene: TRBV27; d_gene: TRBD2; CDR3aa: CASSYQTLTSYGNEQFF; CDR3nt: TGTGCCAGCAGCTACCAAACCCTGACTAGCTACGGGAATGAGCAGTTCTTC
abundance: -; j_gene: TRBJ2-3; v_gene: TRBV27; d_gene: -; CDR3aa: CASSFGGTQYF; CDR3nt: TGTGCCAGCAGTTTCGGTGGCACGCAGTATTTT
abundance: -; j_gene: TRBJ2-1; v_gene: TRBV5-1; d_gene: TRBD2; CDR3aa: CASSLVASGGPYNEQFF; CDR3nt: TGCGCCAGCAGCTTGGTGGCTAGCGGGGGGCCTTACAATGAGCAGTTCTTC
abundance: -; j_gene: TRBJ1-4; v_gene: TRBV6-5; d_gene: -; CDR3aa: CASSWAEALFF; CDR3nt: TGTGCCAGCAGTTGGGCCGAAGCGCTGTTTTTT
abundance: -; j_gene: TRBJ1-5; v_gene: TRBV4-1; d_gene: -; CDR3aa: CASSQVGGIQPQHF; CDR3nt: TGCGCCAGCAGCCAAGTAGGGGGGATCCAGCCCCAGCATTTT
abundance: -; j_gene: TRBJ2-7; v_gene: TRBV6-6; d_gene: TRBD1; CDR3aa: CASSPGQGSSYEQYF; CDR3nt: TGTGCCAGCAGTCCCGGACAGGGGAGCTCCTACGAGCAGTACTTC
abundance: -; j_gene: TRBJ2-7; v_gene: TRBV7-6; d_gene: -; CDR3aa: CASSLDAGLSGEQYF; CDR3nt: TGTGCCAGCAGCTTAGATGCGGGACTCTCAGGGGAGCAGTACTTC
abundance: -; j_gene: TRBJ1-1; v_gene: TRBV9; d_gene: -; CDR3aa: CASSKTGGTEAFF; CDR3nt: TGTGCCAGCAGCAAGACAGGAGGCACTGAAGCTTTCTTT
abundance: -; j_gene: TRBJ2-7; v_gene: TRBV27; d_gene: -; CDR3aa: CASSLMDGRYEQYF; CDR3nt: TGTGCCAGCAGTTTAATGGACGGACGCTACGAGCAGTACTTC
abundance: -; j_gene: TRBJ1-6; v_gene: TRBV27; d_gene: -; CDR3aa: CASSSQGNSPLHF; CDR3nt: TGTGCCAGCAGTTCACAGGGAAATTCACCCCTCCACTTT
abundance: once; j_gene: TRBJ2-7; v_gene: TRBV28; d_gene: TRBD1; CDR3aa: CASSIGQGDYEQYF; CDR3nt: TGTGCCAGCAGTATAGGACAGGGGGACTACGAGCAGTACTTC
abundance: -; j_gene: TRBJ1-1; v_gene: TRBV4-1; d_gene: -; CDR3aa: CASSPSGMNTEAFF; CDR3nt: TGCGCCAGCAGCCCGAGCGGGATGAACACTGAAGCTTTCTTT
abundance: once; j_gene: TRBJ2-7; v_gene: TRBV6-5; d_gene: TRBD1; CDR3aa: CASSYSPGQGFNEQYF; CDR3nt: TGTGCCAGCAGTTACAGCCCGGGACAGGGTTTCAACGAGCAGTACTTC
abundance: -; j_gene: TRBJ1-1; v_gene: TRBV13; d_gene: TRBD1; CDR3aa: CASSLAGQGNTEAFF; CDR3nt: TGTGCCAGCAGCTTAGCAGGACAGGGGAATACTGAAGCTTTCTTT
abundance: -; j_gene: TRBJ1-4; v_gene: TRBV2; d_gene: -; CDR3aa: CASSDATEAVATNEKLFF; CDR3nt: TGTGCCAGCAGTGACGCGACGGAAGCCGTTGCAACTAATGAAAAACTGTTTTTT
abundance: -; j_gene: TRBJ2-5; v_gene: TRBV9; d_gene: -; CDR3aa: CASSGGFGETQYF; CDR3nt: TGTGCCAGCAGCGGAGGGTTTGGGGAGACCCAGTACTTC
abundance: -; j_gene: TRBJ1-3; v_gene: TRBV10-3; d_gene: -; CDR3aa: CAISESMTGGPGNTIYF; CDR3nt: TGTGCCATCAGTGAGTCAATGACCGGGGGGCCTGGAAACACCATATATTTT
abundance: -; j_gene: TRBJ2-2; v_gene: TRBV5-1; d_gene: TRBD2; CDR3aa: CASSLAGAGADGELFF; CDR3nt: TGCGCCAGCAGCTTGGCCGGGGCGGGAGCCGACGGGGAGCTGTTTTTT